Presented here are 29 T cell receptor beta chains from one specimen sequenced in a study of graft-versus-host responses after intestinal transplantation (TCRdb year 2021). The time point label, as the study defines it: cells obtained before transplantation from donor or recipient. The antigens of these receptors remain unknown. The library was generated by the immunoSEQ multiplex PCR assay. TCRdb carries this immuneACCESS record with in-frame sequences only. Its versions omit some clonotypes, under half of them owing to an unresolved V gene in the studies checked, with the rest unexplained. The sample contains 80,000 to 100,000 clones, 91% of them found a single time. The top ten hold approximately 0.18% of the sample. The sequenced sample was unstimulated CD4+ T cells sorted from spleen or lymph node cells, obtained before transplant. The source of these receptors is a human donor who was the organ donor for an intestinal transplant.

The chain joins TRBV19 to TRBJ1-6; D is perhaps TRBD1 (5 bases). From germline, CDR1 is LNHDA and CDR2 SQIVND (reference sequence). This CDR3 region has 15 residues. Deletions cut 3 bases from V and 7 bases from J, with 13 bases between. The DNA for the CDR3 is TGTGCCAGTAGTATTGGGGGGACCGTCAATTCACCCCTCCACTTT. Protein sequence: CASSIGGTVNSPLHF.

The chain carries TRBV4-1 and TRBJ1-5; 10 bases are shared with TRBD1. Germline V gene sequence: CDR1 MGHRA, CDR2 YSYEKL. The ends lost 0 bases at V and 5 bases at J; junction bases unmatched: 7. This CDR3 is built from 17 residues. CDR3: CASSQDLRDRGHQPQHF. In nucleotides, the CDR3 is TGCGCCAGCAGCCAAGATCTCAGGGACAGGGGACATCAGCCCCAGCATTTT.

This clone has a single count. The V gene is TRBV19, the J gene TRBJ2-3; 15 nucleotides agree with TRBD2. Germline V gene lookup returns CDR1 LNHDA and CDR2 SQIVND (reference sequence). The CDR3 runs to 16 residues. V trimming: 5 bases; J trimming: 8 bases; junction bases outside the gene matches: 8. The CDR3 region is CASSPGLAGGQGTQYF. The CDR3 nucleotides are TGTGCCAGTAGTCCAGGACTAGCGGGGGGGCAGGGTACGCAGTATTTT.

This clone showed up just once. This sequence joins TRBV6-1 and TRBJ1-5; 9 bases agree with TRBD1. J was trimmed by 2 bases and V by 4 bases; bases with no gene match: 3. The germline gives CDR1 MNHNS, CDR2 SASEGT. The CDR3 runs 15 residues. The CDR3 DNA reads TGTGCCAGCAGTGCAGGGGACAGGGGCAATCAGCCCCAGCATTTT. Translated: CASSAGDRGNQPQHF.

The chain employs TRBV7-9 and TRBJ2-1, with a possible D match to TRBD2 (6 bases). V lost 1 base to trimming and J lost 6 bases, with 16 bases between them. Germline loops: CDR1 SEHNR, CDR2 FQNEAQ (reference sequence). The CDR3 totals 16 residues. In nucleotides, the CDR3 is TGTGCCAGCAGCTTAGGGGGTAGGGGAGGCTTCAATGAGCAGTTCTTC. The encoded protein is CASSLGGRGGFNEQFF.

V gene TRBV4-1 combines with J gene TRBJ1-1; 7 nucleotides align to TRBD1. The CDR3 consists of 15 residues. V lost 4 bases, J lost 4 bases, and 9 bases stayed unmatched. CDR1 MGHRA and CDR2 YSYEKL come from the germline V gene. CDR3 DNA: TGCGCCAGCAGCCCAATGGGACAGCAGATCACTGAAGCTTTCTTT. Translated, it gives CASSPMGQQITEAFF.

The J gene is TRBJ2-1, the V gene TRBV19, with TRBD1 identical over 7 bases. Germline loops: CDR1 LNHDA, CDR2 SQIVND (reference sequence). With 3 bases clipped from V and 3 bases from J, the junction kept 5 bases outside the gene matches. This CDR3 contains 15 residues. The CDR3 coding sequence is TGTGCCAGTAGTATCGAGACAGGGTTCTACAATGAGCAGTTCTTC. It is translated as CASSIETGFYNEQFF.

This clone has more than one count but fewer than ten. This chain uses TRBV5-1 with TRBJ2-5; a possible D gene is TRBD2 (7 bases). The V gene's germline CDR1 is SGHRS and CDR2 YFSETQ. Trimming stripped 0 bases from V and 5 bases from J, with 17 bases between. The CDR3 totals 16 residues. The CDR3 DNA is TGCGCCAGCAGCTTGGCAGCCGGGGGGCTGAAGGAGACCCAGTACTTC. Its protein is CASSLAAGGLKETQYF. Using reference TRBV5-1 and TRBJ2-5 for the parts outside the CDR3, the full variable domain is KAGVTQTPRYLIKTRGQQVTLSCSPISGHRSVSWYQQTPGQGLQFLFEYFSETQRNKGNFPGRFSGRQFSNSRSEMNVSTLELGDSALYLCASSLAAGGLKETQYFGPGTRLLVL.

The rearrangement joins TRBV15 to TRBJ2-5; tentative D call: TRBD2 (7 bases). Germline loops: CDR1 LNHNV, CDR2 YYDKDF (reference sequence). This CDR3 comprises 16 residues. Trimming shortened V by 2 bases and J by 3 bases, and 16 bases separated the two germline ends. The CDR3, as DNA: TGTGCCACCAGCAGACGGGGGGCGCCGAATAAAGAGACCCAGTACTTC. It is translated as CATSRRGAPNKETQYF.

The V call is TRBV6-5, the J call TRBJ1-2, with D perhaps matching TRBD1 (6 bases). Deletions cut 2 bases from V and 7 bases from J, with 8 bases between. This CDR3 contains 12 residues. Germline CDR1 and CDR2: MNHEY and SVGAGI. CDR3 bases: TGTGCCAGCAGTTACGCCAGGGGTGGCTACACCTTC. Residues: CASSYARGGYTF.

The genes are TRBV7-2 and TRBJ2-7, with D perhaps matching TRBD1 (5 bases). This CDR3 has 13 amino acids. The V end was cut by 2 bases, the J end by 5 bases, with 10 bases between. Germline V gene sequence: CDR1 SGHTA, CDR2 FQGNSA. The CDR3 DNA follows: TGTGCCAGCAGCTTATGGTCAGGGAACGAGCAGTACTTC. Translated: CASSLWSGNEQYF.

This chain connects TRBV4-1 to TRBJ2-1; possible D gene TRBD2, 6 bases. The germline V gene has CDR1 MGHRA and CDR2 YSYEKL. The germline V and J ends were trimmed by 6 bases and 10 bases, with 13 bases remaining between them. The CDR3 extends over 12 amino acids. The CDR3: CASRYSAGEQFF. In DNA form, the CDR3 reads TGCGCCAGCAGGTATAGTGCGGGGGAGCAGTTCTTC.

This rearrangement joins TRBV7-9 to TRBJ2-1, with D perhaps matching TRBD2 (7 bases). The CDR3 has 14 residues. Germline values: CDR1 SEHNR, CDR2 FQNEAQ (reference sequence). V lost 8 bases, J lost 5 bases, and 16 bases lay in between. CDR3 sequence (DNA): TGTGCCAGCGGTGGGAGGGGGGCCCACAATGAGCAGTTCTTC. Amino acids: CASGGRGAHNEQFF.

The chain recombines TRBV29-1 with TRBJ1-1, with D possibly matching TRBD1 (5 bases). V was cut by 3 bases and J by 10 bases, with 12 bases left in between. There are 11 residues in the CDR3. Germline CDR1 SQVTM, CDR2 ANQGSEA. CDR3 loop: CSVDGGGGAFF. Here the CDR3 DNA reads TGCAGCGTTGACGGGGGAGGAGGAGCTTTCTTT.

The chain carries TRBV6-1 and TRBJ1-4; a possible D gene is TRBD1 (5 bases). The CDR3 runs to 15 residues. CDR1 is MNHNS and CDR2 is SASEGT in the germline V gene. Trimming shortened V by 0 bases and J by 8 bases, and 13 bases separated the two germline ends. In DNA form, the CDR3 reads TGTGCCAGCAGTGAAGCTGGGGGGGTAATCGAAAAACTGTTTTTT. This encodes CASSEAGGVIEKLFF.

The chain links TRBV5-4 to TRBJ1-4; 11 bases line up with TRBD1. CDR1 is SGHNT and CDR2 is YYREEE in the germline V gene (reference sequence). The V segment lost 4 bases and the J segment 8 bases; nucleotides outside the gene matches: 4. The CDR3 contains 14 residues. CDR3 in amino acids: CASSAGTGGEKLFF. Written as DNA, the CDR3 is TGTGCCAGCAGCGCTGGGACAGGGGGGGAAAAACTGTTTTTT.

The chain has TRBV5-1 and TRBJ1-2; D possibly corresponds to TRBD1 (6 bases). From germline, CDR1 is SGHRS and CDR2 YFSETQ. There are 14 residues in the CDR3. V shed 4 bases and J shed 3 bases, with 13 bases lying between them. In DNA form, the CDR3 reads TGCGCCAGCAGCCCCGATCAGGGGTACTATGGCTACACCTTC. Amino acid sequence: CASSPDQGYYGYTF.

The rearrangement uses TRBV27 and TRBJ2-3; unclear D gene. The CDR3 contains 14 residues. V was shortened by 5 bases and J by 2 bases, with 11 bases between the two germline ends. Per the germline V gene, CDR1 is MNHEY and CDR2 is SMNVEV (reference sequence). The CDR3 here is CASSPLRSTDTQYF. The CDR3 nucleotides read TGTGCCAGCAGTCCGCTGAGGTCCACAGATACGCAGTATTTT.

The rearrangement links TRBV4-1 to TRBJ2-5, with D possibly matching TRBD2 (6 bases). This CDR3 spans 14 amino acids. Germline V gene data show CDR1 as MGHRA and CDR2 as YSYEKL. V was pared by 4 bases and J by 4 bases, with 13 bases between. The CDR3 reads CASSPLGGAETQYF. In nucleotides, the CDR3 is TGCGCCAGCAGCCCCCTTGGCGGGGCAGAGACCCAGTACTTC.

The CDR3 protein is CARSLGQNYEQYF. The CDR3, as DNA: TGTGCCAGAAGCCTGGGACAGAACTACGAGCAGTACTTC. V gene TRBV5-3 combines with J gene TRBJ2-5; 7 bases map to TRBD1. The J call could be wrong; TRBJ2-7 is a better fit for the DNA end. TRBV5-3 is flagged as an ORF with uncertain function. The CDR3 contains 13 residues.

A word on this clone: Other DNA sequences from this sample encode an identical CDR3 as well. This rearrangement joins TRBV6-1 to TRBJ1-2, with D unclear. V was pared by 4 bases and J by 7 bases, with 22 bases between. The CDR3 loop spans 16 amino acids. Germline CDR1 reads MNHNS; CDR2 reads SASEGT. The CDR3 DNA is TGTGCCAGCAGTGGACGGGGAACTTATTGGTCCGGTGGCTACACCTTC. It yields the protein CASSGRGTYWSGGYTF.

The chain recombines TRBV9 with TRBJ1-6; D is perhaps TRBD1 (5 bases). The CDR3 consists of 17 residues. Germline-derived CDR1 and CDR2 are SGDLS and YYNGEE. V lost 0 bases and J lost 10, with 20 bases in between. CDR3 sequence reads: CASSVEAFGGSGSPLHF. DNA for the CDR3: TGTGCCAGCAGCGTAGAGGCGTTCGGGGGGTCGGGATCACCCCTCCACTTT.

In its sample, this clone was seen once. The chain links TRBV7-2 to TRBJ2-7; 11 nucleotides line up with TRBD1. V shed 7 bases, J shed 3 bases, and the junction held 8 bases outside the gene matches. Germline V gene lookup returns CDR1 SGHTA and CDR2 FQGNSA. CDR3 length equals 15 residues. The CDR3, as DNA: TGTGCCAGCATCCCCGGGACAGGGGGTTTCTACGAGCAGTACTTC. As protein: CASIPGTGGFYEQYF.

The J gene is TRBJ2-7, the V gene TRBV30, with a weak D call TRBD1 (6 bases). The CDR3 is made up of 11 amino acids. With 4 bases removed from V and 13 bases from J, the gap between germline ends came to 17 bases. Per germline, CDR1 GTSNPN and CDR2 SVGIG (reference sequence). CDR3 protein: CAWTRGSSLYF. CDR3 DNA: TGTGCCTGGACCAGGGGCAGCTCTCTATACTTC. The whole variable domain, filled in from reference TRBV30 and TRBJ2-7, reads SQTIHQWPATLVQPVGSPLSLECTVEGTSNPNLYWYRQAAGRGLQLLFYSVGIGQISSEVPQNLSASRPQDRQFILSSKKLLLSDSGFYLCAWTRGSSLYFGPGTRLTVT.

The chain carries TRBV10-3 and TRBJ1-1, with a weak D call TRBD1 (5 bases). Trimming took 4 bases from V and 1 from J, leaving 10 bases between them. Germline CDR1 is ENHRY and CDR2 is SYGVKD. The CDR3 is 14 residues long. The CDR3 here is CAISGRTGNTEAFF. Here the CDR3 DNA reads TGTGCCATCAGTGGGCGTACAGGGAACACTGAAGCTTTCTTT.

The chain uses TRBV23-1 and TRBJ2-7; TRBD1 is a possible D gene (5 bases). TRBV23-1 is an ORF for which the function is uncertain. There are 13 residues in the CDR3. V was clipped by 9 bases and J by 2 bases, with 14 bases between them. In DNA, the CDR3 is TGCGCCAGAAAGTACAGGCCGACCTACGAGCAGTACTTC. Encoded protein: CARKYRPTYEQYF.

The chain couples TRBV7-9 to TRBJ1-3, with a weak D call TRBD1 (5 bases). Germline CDR1 SEHNR, CDR2 FQNEAQ (reference sequence). The V and J ends lost 2 bases and 0 bases respectively, with 5 bases between them. The CDR3 sequence is 14 residues long. The CDR3 here is CASSLQGSGNTIYF. CDR3 DNA: TGTGCCAGCAGCTTACAGGGCTCTGGAAACACCATATATTTT.

The V and J genes are TRBV19 and TRBJ2-7, with 10 bases matching TRBD1. Germline V lookup: CDR1 LNHDA, CDR2 SQIVND (reference sequence). The V segment lost 7 bases and the J segment 5 bases; nucleotides outside the gene matches: 11. The CDR3 length is 15 residues. The DNA of the CDR3 is TGTGCCAGTAAACCGCCGGGACAGGGGAACCACGAGCAGTACTTC. It translates to CASKPPGQGNHEQYF.

The chain has TRBV9 and TRBJ2-2, with a weak D call TRBD2 (7 bases). V dropped 4 bases and J dropped 5 bases, with 12 bases sitting between them. Germline loops: CDR1 SGDLS, CDR2 YYNGEE. The CDR3 is 14 residues long. The CDR3 DNA is TGTGCCAGCAGCCCGAGGGGGGGAACCGGGGAGCTGTTTTTT. Its protein is CASSPRGGTGELFF. The full variable domain, completed using reference TRBV9 and TRBJ2-2, is DSGVTQTPKHLITATGQRVTLRCSPRSGDLSVYWYQQSLDQGLQFLIQYYNGEERAKGNILERFSAQQFPDLHSELNLSSLELGDSALYFCASSPRGGTGELFFGEGSRLTVL.